Included here is one T cell receptor beta chain sequence, with context. Original data processing: Estimation of nucleated cell counts relied on the amplification of reference gene primers. Generated by immunoSEQ multiplex PCR, the TCRdb table keeps only in-frame clones and is missing some. That table is the source of V, J and clone size, and D and trimming were worked out from the DNA. The repertoire has 200,000 to 250,000 clones, approximately 90% of them found once; the top ten carry 10%. This sample was included in a study of blood T cell repertoires in COVID-19. Trimming shortened V by 2 bases and J by 0 bases, and 10 bases separated the two germline ends. The germline V gene has CDR1 MNHNY and CDR2 SVGAGI (reference sequence). CDR3 length equals 16 residues.

This sequence was found in a man younger than 35 with acute COVID-19. Sequenced material: PBMCs or T cells enriched from blood (not recorded which). This chain links TRBV6-6 with TRBJ1-4; the D is unclear. The CDR3 region is CASSYPQVATNEKLFF. CDR3 sequence (DNA): TGTGCCAGCAGTTACCCTCAGGTTGCAACTAATGAAAAACTGTTTTTT.